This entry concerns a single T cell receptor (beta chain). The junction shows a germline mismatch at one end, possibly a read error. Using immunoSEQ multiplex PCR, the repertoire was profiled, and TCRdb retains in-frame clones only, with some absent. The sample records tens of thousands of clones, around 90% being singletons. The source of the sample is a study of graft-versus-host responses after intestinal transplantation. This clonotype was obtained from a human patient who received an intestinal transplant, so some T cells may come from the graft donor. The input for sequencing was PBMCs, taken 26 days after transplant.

Here the CDR3 reads CASSLDRGDYEQYF. The CDR3 DNA is TGTGCTAGCAGCTTGGACAGGGGGGACTACGAGCAGTACTTC. The chain couples TRBV7-7 to TRBJ2-7, with 10 bases matching TRBD1. Germline V gene data show CDR1 as SSHAT and CDR2 as FNYEAQ (reference sequence). CDR3 length: 14 residues.